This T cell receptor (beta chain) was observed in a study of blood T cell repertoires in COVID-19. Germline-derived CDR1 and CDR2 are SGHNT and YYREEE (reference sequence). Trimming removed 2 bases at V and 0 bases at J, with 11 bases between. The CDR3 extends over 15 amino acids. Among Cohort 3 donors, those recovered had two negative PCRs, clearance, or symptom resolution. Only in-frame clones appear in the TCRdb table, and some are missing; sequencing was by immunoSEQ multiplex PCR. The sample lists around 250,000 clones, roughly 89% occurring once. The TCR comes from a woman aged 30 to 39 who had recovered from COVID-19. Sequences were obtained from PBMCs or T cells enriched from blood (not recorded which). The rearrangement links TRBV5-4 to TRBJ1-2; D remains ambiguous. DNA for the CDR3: TGTGCCAGCAGCTTCCGGGTTCACACTAACTATGGCTACACCTTC. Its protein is CASSFRVHTNYGYTF.